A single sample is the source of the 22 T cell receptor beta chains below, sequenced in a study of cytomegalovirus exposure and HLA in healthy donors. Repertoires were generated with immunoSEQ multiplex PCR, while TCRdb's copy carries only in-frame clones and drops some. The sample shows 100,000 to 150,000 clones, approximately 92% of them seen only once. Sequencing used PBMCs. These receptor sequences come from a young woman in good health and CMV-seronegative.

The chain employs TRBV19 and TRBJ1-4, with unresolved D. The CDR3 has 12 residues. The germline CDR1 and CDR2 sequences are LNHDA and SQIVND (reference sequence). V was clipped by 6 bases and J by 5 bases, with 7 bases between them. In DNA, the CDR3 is TGTGCCAGTAGATTGCGAAATGAAAAACTGTTTTTT. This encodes CASRLRNEKLFF.

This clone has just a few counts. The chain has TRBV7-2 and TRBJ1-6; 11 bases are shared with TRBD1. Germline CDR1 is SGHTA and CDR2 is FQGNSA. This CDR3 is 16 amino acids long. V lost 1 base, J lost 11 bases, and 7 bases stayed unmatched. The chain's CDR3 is CASSLVGQGGTTPLHF. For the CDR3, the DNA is TGTGCCAGCAGCTTAGTGGGACAGGGGGGTACCACACCCCTCCACTTT.

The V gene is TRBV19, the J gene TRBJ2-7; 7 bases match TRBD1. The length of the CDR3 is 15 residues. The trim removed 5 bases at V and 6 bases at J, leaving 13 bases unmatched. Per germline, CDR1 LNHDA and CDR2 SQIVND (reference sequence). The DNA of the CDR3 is TGTGCCAGTAGTCCGTGGACAGGAACCAAGGGCGAGCAGTACTTC. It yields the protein CASSPWTGTKGEQYF.

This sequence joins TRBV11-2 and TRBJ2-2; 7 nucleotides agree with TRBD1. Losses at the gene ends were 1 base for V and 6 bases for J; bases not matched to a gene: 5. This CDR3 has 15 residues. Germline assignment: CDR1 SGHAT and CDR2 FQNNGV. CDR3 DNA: TGTGCCAGCAGCTTAGGACAGGGTGGAGCCGGGGAGCTGTTTTTT. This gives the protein CASSLGQGGAGELFF. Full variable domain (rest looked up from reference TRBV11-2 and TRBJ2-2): EAGVAQSPRYKIIEKRQSVAFWCNPISGHATLYWYQQILGQGPKLLIQFQNNGVVDDSQLPKDRFSAERLKGVDSTLKIQPAKLEDSAVYLCASSLGQGGAGELFFGEGSRLTVL.

The CDR3 region is CATSRDFGEEDQPQHF. The CDR3 nucleotides read TGTGCCACCAGCAGAGATTTCGGGGAGGAGGATCAGCCCCAGCATTTT. The chain has TRBV15 and TRBJ1-5; D not resolved. The CDR3 contains 16 residues. The germline V gene has CDR1 LNHNV and CDR2 YYDKDF (reference sequence). V was shortened by 0 bases and J by 5 bases, with 14 bases between the two germline ends.

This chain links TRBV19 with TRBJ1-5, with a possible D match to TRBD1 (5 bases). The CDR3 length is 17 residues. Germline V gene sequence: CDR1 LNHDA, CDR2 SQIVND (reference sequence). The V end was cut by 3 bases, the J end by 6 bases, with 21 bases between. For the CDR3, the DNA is TGTGCCAGTAGTATGGCTCTGGGACGGCCGGGGGGTCAGCCCCAGCATTTT. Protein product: CASSMALGRPGGQPQHF.

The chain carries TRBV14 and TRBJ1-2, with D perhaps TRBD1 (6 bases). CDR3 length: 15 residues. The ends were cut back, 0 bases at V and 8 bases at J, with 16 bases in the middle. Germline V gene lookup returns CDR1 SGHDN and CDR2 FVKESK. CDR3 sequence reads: CASSQDNRVAYGYTF. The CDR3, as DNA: TGTGCCAGCAGCCAAGATAACAGGGTAGCCTACGGCTACACCTTC.

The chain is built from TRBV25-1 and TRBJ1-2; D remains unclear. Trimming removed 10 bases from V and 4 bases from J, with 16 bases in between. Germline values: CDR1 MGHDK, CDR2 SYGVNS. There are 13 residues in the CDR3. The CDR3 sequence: CATQTGYAYGYTF. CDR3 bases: TGTGCCACCCAGACGGGTTACGCCTATGGCTACACCTTC.

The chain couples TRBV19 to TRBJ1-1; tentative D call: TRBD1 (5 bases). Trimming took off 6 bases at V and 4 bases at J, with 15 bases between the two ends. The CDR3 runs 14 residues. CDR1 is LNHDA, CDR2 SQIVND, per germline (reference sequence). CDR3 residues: CASRGRAFITEAFF. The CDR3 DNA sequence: TGTGCCAGTAGAGGCAGGGCATTTATCACTGAAGCTTTCTTT.

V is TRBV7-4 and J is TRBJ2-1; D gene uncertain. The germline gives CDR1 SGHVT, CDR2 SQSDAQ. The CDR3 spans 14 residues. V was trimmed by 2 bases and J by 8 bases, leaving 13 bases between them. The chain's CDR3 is CASSLWLASDEQFF. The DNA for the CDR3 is TGTGCCAGCAGCTTATGGCTTGCCTCCGATGAGCAGTTCTTC.

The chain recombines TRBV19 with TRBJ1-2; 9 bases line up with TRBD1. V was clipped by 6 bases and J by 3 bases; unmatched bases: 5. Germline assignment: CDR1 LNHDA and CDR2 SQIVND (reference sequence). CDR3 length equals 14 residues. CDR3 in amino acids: CASRTGQGYYGYTF. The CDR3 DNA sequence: TGTGCCAGTAGAACGGGACAGGGATACTATGGCTACACCTTC.

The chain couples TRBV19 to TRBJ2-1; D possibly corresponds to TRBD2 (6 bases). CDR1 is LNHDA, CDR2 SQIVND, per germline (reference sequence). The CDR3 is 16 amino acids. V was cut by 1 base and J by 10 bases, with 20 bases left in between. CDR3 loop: CASSIVEQRAFREQFF. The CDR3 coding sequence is TGTGCCAGTAGTATAGTAGAGCAGCGGGCCTTTAGGGAGCAGTTCTTC.

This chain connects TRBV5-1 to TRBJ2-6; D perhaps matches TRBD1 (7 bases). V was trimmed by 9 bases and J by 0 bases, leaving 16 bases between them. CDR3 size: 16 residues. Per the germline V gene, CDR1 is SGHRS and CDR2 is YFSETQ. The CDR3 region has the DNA TGCGCCACTGCGGGACAGCCAAGCTCTGGGGCCAACGTCCTGACTTTC. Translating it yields CATAGQPSSGANVLTF. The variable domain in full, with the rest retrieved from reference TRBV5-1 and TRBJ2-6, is KAGVTQTPRYLIKTRGQQVTLSCSPISGHRSVSWYQQTPGQGLQFLFEYFSETQRNKGNFPGRFSGRQFSNSRSEMNVSTLELGDSALYLCATAGQPSSGANVLTFGAGSRLTVL.

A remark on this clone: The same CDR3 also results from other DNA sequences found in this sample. CDR3 residues: CASSLASSYNEQFF. The CDR3 DNA is TGTGCCAGCAGTTTAGCCAGTTCCTACAATGAGCAGTTCTTC. This rearrangement joins TRBV27 to TRBJ2-1; no definite D call. Germline CDR1 is MNHEY and CDR2 is SMNVEV (reference sequence). Trimming shortened V by 2 bases and J by 1 base, and 6 bases separated the two germline ends. The CDR3 is 14 amino acids.

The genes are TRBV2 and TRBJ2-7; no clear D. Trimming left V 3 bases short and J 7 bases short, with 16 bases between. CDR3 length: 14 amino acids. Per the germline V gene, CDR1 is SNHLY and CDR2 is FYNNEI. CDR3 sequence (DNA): TGTGCCAGCAGTGATCTGAGAACCGTCTGGGAGCAGTACTTC. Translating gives CASSDLRTVWEQYF.

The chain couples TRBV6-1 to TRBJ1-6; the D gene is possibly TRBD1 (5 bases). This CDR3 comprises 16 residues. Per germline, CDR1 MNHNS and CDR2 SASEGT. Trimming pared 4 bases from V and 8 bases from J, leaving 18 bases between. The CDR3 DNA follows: TGTGCCAGCAGTGGCCCAGGGTTACGGATTGATTCACCCCTCCACTTT. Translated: CASSGPGLRIDSPLHF.

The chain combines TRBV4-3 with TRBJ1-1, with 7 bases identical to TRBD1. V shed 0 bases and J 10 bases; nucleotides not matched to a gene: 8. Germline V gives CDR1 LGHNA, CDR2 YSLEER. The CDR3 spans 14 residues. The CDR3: CASSQDSTGRGAFF. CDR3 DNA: TGCGCCAGCAGCCAAGACTCGACAGGGCGGGGAGCTTTCTTT.

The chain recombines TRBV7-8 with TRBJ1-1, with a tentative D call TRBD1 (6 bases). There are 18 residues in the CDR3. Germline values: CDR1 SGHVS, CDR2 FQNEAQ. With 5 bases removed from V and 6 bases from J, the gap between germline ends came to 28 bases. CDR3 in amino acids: CASSTPTNPWGPGAEAFF. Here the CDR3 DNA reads TGTGCCAGCAGCACACCAACCAACCCCTGGGGGCCTGGGGCTGAAGCTTTCTTT.

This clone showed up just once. The CDR3 nucleotides read TGTGCCTGGAGTGTGGACAGGGAGGGCTACACCTTC. Amino acids: CAWSVDREGYTF. This chain connects TRBV30 to TRBJ1-2, with 8 bases that match TRBD1. CDR1 GTSNPN and CDR2 SVGIG come from the germline V gene (reference sequence). This CDR3 has 12 residues. V shed 0 bases and J 8 bases; nucleotides not matched to a gene: 2.

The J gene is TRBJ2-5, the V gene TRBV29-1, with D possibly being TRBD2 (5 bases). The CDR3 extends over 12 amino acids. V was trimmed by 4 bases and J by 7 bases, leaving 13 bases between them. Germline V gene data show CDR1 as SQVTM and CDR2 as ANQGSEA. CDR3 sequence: CSVVVLATTQYF. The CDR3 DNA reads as TGCAGCGTTGTTGTTCTAGCCACGACCCAGTACTTC.

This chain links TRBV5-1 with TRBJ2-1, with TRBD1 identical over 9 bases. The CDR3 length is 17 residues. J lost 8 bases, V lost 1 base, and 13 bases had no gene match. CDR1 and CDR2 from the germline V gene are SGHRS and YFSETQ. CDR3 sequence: CASSLSLTGGDRYEQFF. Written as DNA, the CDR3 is TGCGCCAGCAGCTTGTCCCTGACAGGGGGTGATAGGTATGAGCAGTTCTTC.

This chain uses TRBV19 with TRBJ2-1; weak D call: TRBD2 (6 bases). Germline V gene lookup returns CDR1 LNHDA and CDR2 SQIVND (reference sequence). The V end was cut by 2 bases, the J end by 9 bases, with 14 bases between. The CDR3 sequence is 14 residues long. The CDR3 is CASSILGSVSEQFF. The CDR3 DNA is TGTGCCAGTAGTATACTCGGGAGTGTATCTGAGCAGTTCTTC.